The 27 T cell receptor beta chains in this list originate from one sample, sequenced in a study of T cell repertoires in cytomegalovirus infection. For these TCRs, the target antigens are not known. A single record per CDR3 protein comes from TCRdb applying MiXCR to the reads. The table shows about 830,000 distinct CDR3 sequences, with roughly 33% occurring only once. The input for sequencing was cultured CD8+ T cells from PBMCs, taken from culture after CMV antigen stimulation. The receptors derive from a human donor in good health (CMV status not recorded). Some clones in this sample may be carry-over from other donors' samples.

The chain carries TRBV10-3 and TRBJ1-4; 7 bases are shared with TRBD1. J lost 1 base, V lost 3 bases, and 14 bases had no gene match. CDR1 and CDR2 (germline): ENHRY, SYGVKD. The CDR3 is 19 residues long. CDR3 sequence (DNA): TGTGCCATCAGTGACCCCCGGGACAGTGAGGGGGAAACTAATGAAAAACTGTTTTTT. Its translation is CAISDPRDSEGETNEKLFF.

This clonotype was found a few times. The rearrangement links TRBV11-2 to TRBJ1-1, with D possibly matching TRBD1 (6 bases). Germline V gene data show CDR1 as SGHAT and CDR2 as FQNNGV. The CDR3 runs to 13 residues. The V and J ends lost 8 bases and 6 bases respectively, with 16 bases between them. For the CDR3, the DNA is TGTGCCAGCCAAAAGCAGGGGTACCCTGAAGCTTTCTTT. This sequence encodes CASQKQGYPEAFF.

With regard to this clonotype: Given the absence of the conserved phenylalanine or tryptophan at the CDR3 end, a read error is likely. This sequence joins TRBV27 and TRBJ1-2; D is undetermined. With 6 bases removed from V and 4 bases from J, the gap between germline ends came to 18 bases. This CDR3 is built from 15 residues. Looked up from germline, CDR1 is MNHEY and CDR2 is SMNVEV (reference sequence). CDR3 region: CASSRRPGSPYGYTI. For the CDR3, the DNA is TGTGCCAGCAGCCGGAGACCGGGGTCCCCCTATGGCTACACCATC.

V is TRBV7-9 and J is TRBJ2-2; 8 positions match TRBD1. V lost 5 bases to trimming and J lost 3 bases; unmatched junction nucleotides: 8. Germline lookup yields CDR1 SEHNR and CDR2 FQNEAQ (reference sequence). The CDR3 is 16 residues long. CDR3 sequence: CASSTRTGIYTGELFF. CDR3 sequence (DNA): TGTGCCAGCAGCACTCGGACAGGGATTTACACCGGGGAGCTGTTTTTT.

Many counts were recorded for this clonotype. The V gene is TRBV7-6, the J gene TRBJ2-1; 7 bases map to TRBD1. The CDR3 is 20 residues long. The trim removed 5 bases at V and 2 bases at J, leaving 21 bases unmatched. Germline lookup yields CDR1 SGHVS and CDR2 FNYEAQ. The CDR3 loop is CASSASFGQGGPGAYNEQFF. The DNA of the CDR3 is TGTGCCAGCAGCGCAAGTTTCGGACAAGGGGGCCCCGGGGCCTACAATGAGCAGTTCTTC.

There are many counts of this clonotype. Germline and junction disagree at one end, which may indicate a read error. This rearrangement joins TRBV7-8 to TRBJ2-1; TRBD2 matches at 7 bases. The CDR3 sequence is 15 residues long. Germline assignment: CDR1 SGHVS and CDR2 FQNEAQ. The CDR3 DNA follows: TGTGCCAGCAGCCTAGCGGTGACTTTGGGGAATGAGCAGTTCTTC. Its protein product is CASSLAVTLGNEQFF. The variable domain in full, completed from reference TRBV7-8 and TRBJ2-1, reads GAGVSQSPRYKVAKRGQDVALRCDPISGHVSLFWYQQALGQGPEFLTYFQNEAQLDKSGLPSDRFFAERPEGSVSTLKIQRTQQEDSAVYLCASSLAVTLGNEQFFGPGTRLTVL.

This clonotype was counted a single time. This chain links TRBV4-3 with TRBJ1-2; D might be TRBD1 (5 bases). Germline CDR1 and CDR2: LGHNA and YSLEER. The CDR3 consists of 16 residues. V was shortened by 4 bases and J by 4 bases, with 19 bases between the two germline ends. For the CDR3, the DNA is TGCGCCAGCAGCCCCAGGATGGGGGAAGAGGTCTATGGCTACACCTTC. Translating gives CASSPRMGEEVYGYTF.

This clonotype was observed at least ten times. DNA for the CDR3: TGTGCCAGCAGCTTAGCGGGGGCCTACGAGCAGTACGTC. This encodes CASSLAGAYEQYV. V is TRBV7-2 and J is TRBJ2-7; the D call may be TRBD1 or TRBD2 (5 bases each). V lost 0 bases and J 2 bases, leaving 5 bases between the germline ends. The CDR3 is 13 amino acids. Germline V CDR1 and CDR2: SGHTA, FQGNSA.

This chain connects TRBV27 to TRBJ1-4, with 9 bases matching TRBD1. The CDR3 loop spans 16 amino acids. V shed 5 bases, J shed 7 bases, and the junction held 11 bases outside the gene matches. Germline V gene sequence: CDR1 MNHEY, CDR2 SMNVEV (reference sequence). The CDR3 spells CASSPIAGTGSEKLFF. The CDR3 coding sequence is TGTGCCAGCAGTCCCATCGCCGGGACAGGGAGTGAAAAACTGTTTTTT.

The V and J genes are TRBV6-1 and TRBJ2-1; 8 bases line up with TRBD2. The CDR3 loop spans 17 amino acids. V gave up 2 bases and J gave up 5 bases; unmatched junction bases: 11. From germline, CDR1 is MNHNS and CDR2 SASEGT. CDR3 residues: CASSESVGSGINNEQFF. DNA for the CDR3: TGTGCCAGCAGTGAAAGCGTAGGTAGCGGGATAAACAATGAGCAGTTCTTC.

This clonotype appeared a single time. Without the conserved terminal phenylalanine or tryptophan, this CDR3 likely stems from a read error. V usage is TRBV12-3 or TRBV12-4 and J usage is TRBJ2-1; D gene unclear. This CDR3 is 15 amino acids long. Trimming removed 5 bases from V and 0 bases from J, with 11 bases in between. DNA of the CDR3: TGTGCCAGCAGTCTACTCGAGAGCTCCTACAATGAGCAGTTCTCC. Amino acid sequence: CASSLLESSYNEQFS.

The CDR3 nucleotides read TGTGCCAGCTCACCACCGACAGGGGTAGGCACTGAAGCTTTCTTT. Translating gives CASSPPTGVGTEAFF. The chain couples TRBV18 to TRBJ1-1; TRBD1 aligns across 8 bases. The CDR3 contains 15 residues. Trimming at V came to 0 bases and at J to 4 bases, leaving 4 bases not matched to a gene. Germline V CDR1 and CDR2: KGHSH, LQKENI.

This chain uses TRBV7-9 with TRBJ2-5; D remains unclear. The CDR3 covers 14 residues. Trimming pared 5 bases from V and 5 bases from J, leaving 15 bases between. The germline gives CDR1 SEHNR, CDR2 FQNEAQ (reference sequence). The CDR3 loop reads CASSPPGALETQYF. DNA for the CDR3: TGTGCCAGCAGCCCCCCGGGCGCACTCGAGACCCAGTACTTC.

This clonotype was detected once. The genes are TRBV12-5 and TRBJ1-2, with unresolved D. Germline loops: CDR1 LGHNT, CDR2 FRNRAP. The CDR3 has 15 residues. Trimming left V 5 bases short and J 4 bases short, with 17 bases between. The CDR3 DNA reads as TGTGCTAGTGGTCTCCGACTCGATCTCGGCTATGGCTACACCTTC. Translating it yields CASGLRLDLGYGYTF. The full variable domain, completed using reference TRBV12-5 and TRBJ1-2, is DARVTQTPRHKVTEMGQEVTMRCQPILGHNTVFWYRQTMMQGLELLAYFRNRAPLDDSGMPKDRFSAEMPDATLATLKIQPSEPRDSAVYFCASGLRLDLGYGYTFGSGTRLTVV.

Comment on this clonotype: Just one base apart from a much larger clone, this may be a read error. The chain is built from TRBV7-2 and TRBJ1-2; D gene unclear. V was trimmed by 5 bases and J by 0 bases, leaving 16 bases between them. Germline CDR1 and CDR2: SGHTA and FQGNSA. The CDR3 runs to 16 residues. DNA of the CDR3: TGTACCAGCAGCGGCTTCTTAGAACAGACTAACTATGGCTACACCTTC. This gives the protein CTSSGFLEQTNYGYTF.

This clonotype was detected once. The V gene is TRBV28, the J gene TRBJ1-2; D is perhaps TRBD1 (6 bases). The CDR3 length is 13 residues. The germline CDR1 and CDR2 sequences are MDHEN and SYDVKM. The CDR3 here is CVNISGGDYGYTF. The CDR3 region has the DNA TGTGTCAACATTTCGGGGGGCGACTATGGCTACACCTTC.

The chain couples TRBV15 to TRBJ1-6; TRBD1 agrees at 7 bases. Losses at the gene ends were 0 bases for V and 7 bases for J; bases not matched to a gene: 3. The germline gives CDR1 LNHNV, CDR2 YYDKDF (reference sequence). CDR3 length equals 15 residues. The CDR3 protein is CATSRDKGANSPLHF. The CDR3 DNA is TGTGCCACCAGCAGAGATAAGGGGGCCAATTCACCCCTCCACTTT.

Here the CDR3 reads CASSLVRGGPTGELFF. The CDR3 bases are TGTGCCAGCAGCTTAGTGAGGGGGGGCCCCACCGGGGAGCTGTTTTTT. The chain carries TRBV7-6 and TRBJ2-2, with D possibly TRBD2 on 7 matching bases. This CDR3 spans 16 amino acids. The germline V gene has CDR1 SGHVS and CDR2 FNYEAQ. The V and J ends lost 1 base and 4 bases respectively, with 13 bases between them.

This clonotype was detected only a few times. The chain carries TRBV6-2 or TRBV6-3 and TRBJ2-3; 8 nucleotides agree with TRBD1. Trimming cost V 0 bases and J 4 bases; bases outside gene matches: 0. This CDR3 region has 14 residues. Per the germline V gene, CDR1 is MNHEY and CDR2 is SVGEGT. CDR3 amino acids: CASSYSTGADTQYF. CDR3 DNA: TGTGCCAGCAGTTACTCGACAGGGGCAGATACGCAGTATTTT.

V and J are TRBV7-9 and TRBJ1-5; the match to TRBD1 covers 7 bases. The V segment lost 5 bases and the J segment 3 bases; nucleotides outside the gene matches: 10. Germline CDR1 is SEHNR and CDR2 is FQNEAQ (reference sequence). The CDR3 length is 16 residues. The CDR3 region has the DNA TGTGCCAGCAGCCAGGGGGAGGGGCGGATCAATCAGCCCCAGCATTTT. Its protein product is CASSQGEGRINQPQHF.

This clonotype came up a few times. This chain joins TRBV6-5 and TRBJ2-2, with a possible D match to TRBD2 (6 bases). The germline V and J ends were trimmed by 2 bases and 5 bases, with 12 bases remaining between them. Germline V lookup: CDR1 MNHEY, CDR2 SVGAGI. There are 15 residues in the CDR3. The CDR3 DNA reads TGTGCCAGCAGTTACGGAGGGTCTCAGACCGGGGAGCTGTTTTTT. As protein: CASSYGGSQTGELFF.

The rearrangement links TRBV29-1 to TRBJ1-2, with D perhaps matching TRBD1 (5 bases). V was cut by 7 bases and J by 5 bases, with 20 bases left in between. Germline V lookup: CDR1 SQVTM, CDR2 ANQGSEA. The CDR3 is 14 residues long. CDR3 protein: CSDASVGGEYGYTF. DNA for the CDR3: TGCAGCGATGCCAGTGTGGGGGGAGAGTATGGCTACACCTTC. The full variable domain, completed using reference TRBV29-1 and TRBJ1-2, is SAVISQKPSRDICQRGTSLTIQCQVDSQVTMMFWYRQQPGQSLTLIATANQGSEATYESGFVIDKFPISRPNLTFSTLTVSNMSPEDSSIYLCSDASVGGEYGYTFGSGTRLTVV.

There are a few counts of this clonotype. The J gene is TRBJ1-1, the V gene TRBV6-5; a possible D gene is TRBD1 (5 bases). Germline CDR1 and CDR2: MNHEY and SVGAGI. The V end lost 6 bases, the J end lost 3 bases, and 14 bases lay between the germline ends. The CDR3 has 14 amino acids. In nucleotides, the CDR3 is TGTGCCAGCAGGCAATCGGGACTCGACACTGAAGCTTTCTTT. Translated, it gives CASRQSGLDTEAFF.

This clonotype was seen only a few times. The gene calls are TRBV4-3 and TRBJ1-1; D ambiguous. V was shortened by 0 bases and J by 1 base, with 6 bases between the two germline ends. The CDR3 covers 14 residues. Germline V gene data show CDR1 as LGHNA and CDR2 as YSLEER. This CDR3 reads CASSQDSQNTEAFF. CDR3 in DNA: TGCGCCAGCAGCCAAGATTCGCAGAACACTGAAGCTTTCTTT.

This clonotype showed up just a few times. The junction differs from germline at one of its ends, possibly a read error. The chain couples TRBV5-4 to TRBJ2-1; 9 positions agree with TRBD1. The CDR3 has 11 residues. Germline V gene sequence: CDR1 SGHNT, CDR2 YYREEE (reference sequence). The DNA for the CDR3 is TGTGCCAGCAGCTTGGGGGACAGGGACCTCTTC. It yields the protein CASSLGDRDLF. Together with reference TRBV5-4 and TRBJ2-1, the CDR3 gives the full variable domain: ETGVTQSPTHLIKTRGQQVTLRCSSQSGHNTVSWYQQALGQGPQFIFQYYREEENGRGNFPPRFSGLQFPNYSSELNVNALELDDSALYLCASSLGDRDLFGPGTRLTVL.

This chain joins TRBV27 and TRBJ2-7; tentative D call: TRBD1 (5 bases). The CDR3 runs 14 residues. V was cut by 10 bases and J by 1 base, with 17 bases left in between. Germline lookup yields CDR1 MNHEY and CDR2 SMNVEV (reference sequence). CDR3 in DNA: TGTGCCACCAGGGCAAAAAGGGCTTCCTACGAGCAGTACGTC. Translated, it gives CATRAKRASYEQYV.

This clonotype has at least ten counts. This chain uses TRBV4-1 with TRBJ2-5; 7 bases are a match to TRBD2. The CDR3 extends over 13 amino acids. The germline V gene has CDR1 MGHRA and CDR2 YSYEKL. V gave up 3 bases and J gave up 5 bases; unmatched junction bases: 3. CDR3 region: CASSQVGGETQYF. CDR3 nucleotide sequence: TGCGCCAGCAGCCAGGTGGGGGGGGAGACCCAGTACTTC.